A single sample gave rise to the 6 T cell receptor beta chains below, sequenced in a study of T cells in Graves' hyperthyroidism and ophthalmopathy. RNA transcripts served as the template for amplifying TCR beta CDR3 regions. Using the HTBI primer set, a first-round RT-PCR was run on the TCR CDR3. From the multiplex PCR reads, TCRdb called clonotypes with MiXCR, one entry per CDR3 protein. Among 610,000 or so distinct CDR3 sequences listed, roughly 46% were seen once. The material sequenced was peripheral blood or thyroid tissue (not recorded which). The receptors shown here come from a woman between 18 and 29 years old with Graves' hyperthyroidism.

This clonotype was seen repeatedly, ten times or more. The CDR3 coding sequence is TGTGCCTGGAGAAGGGACAGGGAAGAGCAGTACTTC. This codes for CAWRRDREEQYF. The chain has TRBV30 and TRBJ2-7, with TRBD1 matching 9 bases. J gave up 7 bases and V 3 bases, and 4 bases lay outside the gene matches. The length of the CDR3 is 12 residues. Germline V gene data show CDR1 as GTSNPN and CDR2 as SVGIG (reference sequence).

The V call is TRBV24-1, the J call TRBJ2-5; 11 bases map to TRBD1. In germline, CDR1 is KGHDR, CDR2 SFDVKD. The CDR3 runs to 15 residues. V lost 5 bases and J lost 5; bases outside the gene matches: 6. The CDR3 reads CATSAGTGGSETQYF. For the CDR3, the DNA is TGTGCCACCAGTGCCGGGACAGGGGGGAGTGAGACCCAGTACTTC.

The chain carries TRBV29-1 and TRBJ2-7; D perhaps matches TRBD1 (6 bases). Germline CDR1 is SQVTM and CDR2 is ANQGSEA. V gave up 5 bases and J gave up 3 bases, with 11 bases separating them. The CDR3 extends over 12 amino acids. The CDR3 reads CSVLGGIYEQYF. The CDR3 nucleotides are TGCAGCGTTTTAGGGGGAATCTACGAGCAGTACTTC.

CDR3 loop: CASPKRRVEETQYF. The CDR3 nucleotides read TGTGCCAGCCCTAAGAGGAGGGTTGAAGAGACCCAGTACTTC. V is TRBV7-9 and J is TRBJ2-5; D may be TRBD2 (6 bases). This CDR3 is built from 14 residues. Germline CDR1 reads SEHNR; CDR2 reads FQNEAQ (reference sequence). Trimming pared 8 bases from V and 3 bases from J, leaving 16 bases between.

Ten or more counts support this clonotype. The rearrangement links TRBV10-3 to TRBJ2-5; D is ambiguous. This CDR3 contains 14 residues. Germline loops: CDR1 ENHRY, CDR2 SYGVKD. V lost 2 bases to trimming and J lost 5 bases, with 12 bases between them. The CDR3 spells CAISEISGQETQYF. The CDR3 DNA reads as TGTGCCATCAGTGAGATAAGTGGGCAGGAGACCCAGTACTTC.

The genes are TRBV12-3 or TRBV12-4 and TRBJ1-5, with a possible D match to TRBD1 (6 bases). The ends were cut back, 4 bases at V and 7 bases at J, with 17 bases in the middle. The CDR3 has 15 amino acids. CDR3 bases: TGTGCCAGCAGTTACTCGGGGGCCGGAGGACAGCCCCAGCATTTT. Translation: CASSYSGAGGQPQHF.